This T cell receptor (beta chain) was captured in a study of prognosis after radiotherapy for stage I lung cancer. Study-wide context: Tumors proved to be squamous cell carcinoma in several patients and represented adenocarcinoma in about 11.

The genomic DNA TCR beta CDR3 region underwent two rounds of multiplex PCR. The first round of PCR was done with primers that matched each TRBV and TRBJ gene. One entry per CDR3 protein, called by TCRdb with MiXCR from the multiplex PCR reads. The profile shows tens of thousands of distinct CDR3 sequences, approximately 42% of them singletons. Study outcomes and limitations: Lower Shannon entropy values were found after stereotactic body radiation therapy in patients who developed distant metastases. Compared with a median of 10,088 beforehand, unique TCR clone counts dropped to approximately 7,000 after stereotactic body radiation therapy.

Germline V gives CDR1 GTSNPN, CDR2 SVGIG (reference sequence). The ends were cut back, 3 bases at V and 1 base at J, with 9 bases in the middle. The CDR3 has 13 residues. This clonotype was seen more than once but under ten times. Its target is not known. This sample comprised PBMCs, obtained before or after stereotactic body radiation therapy (not recorded which). The J gene is TRBJ1-1, the V gene TRBV30; D remains unclear. This clonotype was sampled from a donor aged 50 or older with non-small cell lung cancer. The CDR3 region has the DNA TGTGCCTGGAGATTGGGTTGGAACACTGAAGCTTTCTTT. Translated: CAWRLGWNTEAFF.